These T cell receptor beta chains were read from a single sample in a study of T-cell reconstitution after alpha-beta-depleted transplantation in children. Each CDR3 protein is one row after TCRdb ran MiXCR on the PCR reads. The sample has about 260,000 distinct CDR3 sequences; roughly 10% are singletons. Specimen: peripheral blood, collected 180 days after TCRalphabeta/CD19-depleted stem cell transplant. The receptor set was obtained from a male patient aged 2 to 9 who had a stem cell transplant for chronic granulomatous disease, so the T cells may come from the graft donor. CDR3s include the opening cysteine and the closing phenylalanine or tryptophan. Fields, in order: J gene, V gene, D gene, clone size, CDR3 protein, CDR3 DNA. The D gene is left open where the match is weak. A row's size may be missing; if present it is once, few, many or a size class.

J: TRBJ1-5
V: TRBV6-2/TRBV6-3
D: -
size: many
CDR3: CASSYSGGAEQPQHF
DNA: TGTGCCAGCAGTTACTCAGGAGGGGCTGAACAGCCCCAGCATTTT

J: TRBJ2-2
V: TRBV4-3
D: -
size: many
CDR3: CASRSGRGLTTGELFF
DNA: TGCGCCAGCAGGTCCGGGCGGGGCCTAACAACCGGGGAGCTGTTTTTT

J: TRBJ2-3
V: TRBV7-2
D: -
size: many
CDR3: CASTLDSSFDTQYF
DNA: TGTGCCAGCACCTTAGACAGCTCTTTTGATACGCAGTATTTT

J: TRBJ2-7
V: TRBV18
D: -
size: many
CDR3: CASSPTSREQYF
DNA: TGTGCCAGCTCACCAACTAGCCGCGAGCAGTACTTC

J: TRBJ1-3
V: TRBV19
D: -
size: few
CDR3: CASTRTAGNTIYF
DNA: TGTGCCAGTACCCGGACTGCTGGAAACACCATATATTTT

J: TRBJ2-7
V: TRBV7-2
D: TRBD2
size: many
CDR3: CASSPQRGTPHEQYF
DNA: TGTGCCAGCAGCCCCCAGCGGGGGACCCCCCACGAGCAGTACTTC

J: TRBJ2-7
V: TRBV6-2/TRBV6-3
D: -
size: many
CDR3: CASSYPRKRTYEQYF
DNA: TGTGCCAGCAGTTACCCGAGGAAGCGAACCTACGAGCAGTACTTC

J: TRBJ1-1
V: TRBV18
D: -
size: -
CDR3: CASSPDSFMNTEAFF
DNA: TGTGCCAGCTCACCCGACAGCTTCATGAACACTGAAGCTTTCTTT

J: TRBJ2-2
V: TRBV12-3/TRBV12-4
D: -
size: many
CDR3: CASSVGPRGWELFF
DNA: TGTGCCAGCAGTGTGGGACCCCGGGGTTGGGAGCTGTTTTTT

J: TRBJ2-5
V: TRBV5-1
D: TRBD1
size: many
CDR3: CASSLTPGQGDQETQYF
DNA: TGCGCCAGCAGCTTGACTCCGGGACAGGGGGACCAAGAGACCCAGTACTTC

J: TRBJ1-5
V: TRBV28
D: -
size: many
CDR3: CASSSPRDNQPQHF
DNA: TGTGCCAGCAGTTCCCCCAGGGACAATCAGCCCCAGCATTTT

J: TRBJ2-6
V: TRBV7-3
D: TRBD2
size: few
CDR3: CARGGGRQSCSGANVLTF
DNA: TGTGCCAGGGGCGGGGGGAGACAGTCTTGCTCTGGGGCCAACGTCCTGACTTTC

J: TRBJ2-1
V: TRBV7-2
D: TRBD2
size: many
CDR3: CASSLVVTSVMNEQFF
DNA: TGTGCCAGCAGCTTAGTAGTGACTAGCGTAATGAATGAGCAGTTCTTC

J: TRBJ1-2
V: TRBV18
D: TRBD1
size: many
CDR3: CASSTGTENYGYTF
DNA: TGTGCCAGCTCAACCGGGACAGAGAACTATGGCTACACCTTC

J: TRBJ2-3
V: TRBV20-1
D: TRBD2
size: many
CDR3: CSASKTSGQYF
DNA: TGCAGTGCTAGTAAAACTAGCGGGCAGTATTTT

J: TRBJ2-5
V: TRBV3-1
D: -
size: -
CDR3: CASSQGELEETQYF
DNA: TGTGCCAGCAGCCAAGGGGAATTAGAGGAGACCCAGTACTTC

J: TRBJ2-7
V: TRBV29-1
D: -
size: many
CDR3: CSVDSGPYEQYF
DNA: TGCAGCGTTGATTCCGGCCCCTACGAGCAGTACTTC

J: TRBJ2-5
V: TRBV28
D: -
size: few
CDR3: CASRGSVGETQYF
DNA: TGTGCCAGCCGTGGGAGCGTGGGAGAGACCCAGTACTTC

J: TRBJ2-2
V: TRBV28
D: -
size: many
CDR3: CASNQEGGRSIGELFF
DNA: TGTGCCAGCAACCAAGAGGGCGGCCGAAGCATCGGGGAGCTGTTTTTT

J: TRBJ2-5
V: TRBV27
D: -
size: many
CDR3: CASSFKGGSHPQETQYF
DNA: TGTGCCAGCAGTTTTAAGGGGGGGTCTCACCCCCAAGAGACCCAGTACTTC

J: TRBJ2-7
V: TRBV20-1
D: -
size: many
CDR3: CSASSRRSEQYF
DNA: TGCAGTGCCTCTTCCCGTCGGAGCGAGCAGTACTTC

J: TRBJ2-2
V: TRBV20-1
D: TRBD2
size: many
CDR3: CSAQTGLAGTGELFF
DNA: TGCAGTGCCCAAACGGGACTAGCGGGAACCGGGGAGCTGTTTTTT

J: TRBJ2-5
V: TRBV12-3/TRBV12-4
D: -
size: many
CDR3: CASSPPRTAEETQYF
DNA: TGTGCCAGCAGTCCCCCCCGGACAGCAGAAGAGACCCAGTACTTC

J: TRBJ2-7
V: TRBV12-3/TRBV12-4
D: -
size: many
CDR3: CASSYTPGWGTYHEQYF
DNA: TGTGCCAGCAGTTACACCCCCGGTTGGGGGACATACCACGAGCAGTACTTC

J: TRBJ2-5
V: TRBV5-3
D: TRBD2
size: few
CDR3: CARSLNRGGPRETQYF
DNA: TGTGCCAGAAGCTTGAACCGCGGGGGGCCACGGGAGACCCAGTACTTC

J: TRBJ2-7
V: TRBV7-2
D: -
size: many
CDR3: CASSKNGYEQYF
DNA: TGTGCCAGCAGCAAAAACGGCTACGAGCAGTACTTC

J: TRBJ1-2
V: TRBV7-8
D: -
size: many
CDR3: CASSLPGVPYGYTF
DNA: TGTGCCAGCAGCTTACCTGGGGTACCCTATGGCTACACCTTC

J: TRBJ2-1
V: TRBV12-3/TRBV12-4
D: -
size: many
CDR3: CASRQTRGDNEQFF
DNA: TGTGCCAGCAGACAGACCAGGGGGGACAATGAGCAGTTCTTC

J: TRBJ2-7
V: TRBV7-6
D: -
size: many
CDR3: CASSVSQGSSSYEQYF
DNA: TGTGCCAGCAGCGTTTCACAGGGTTCGAGCTCCTACGAGCAGTACTTC

J: TRBJ2-4
V: TRBV4-3
D: -
size: many
CDR3: CASSQDHVVHIQYF
DNA: TGCGCCAGCAGCCAAGATCATGTGGTCCACATTCAGTACTTC

J: TRBJ2-2
V: TRBV14
D: -
size: many
CDR3: CASSQLQTGELFF
DNA: TGTGCCAGCAGCCAATTGCAGACCGGGGAGCTGTTTTTT

J: TRBJ2-7
V: TRBV25-1
D: -
size: many
CDR3: CASSEGETAEQYF
DNA: TGTGCCAGCTCCGAGGGTGAGACCGCCGAGCAGTACTTC

J: TRBJ2-7
V: TRBV7-9
D: -
size: many
CDR3: CASSLKSGGEQYF
DNA: TGTGCCAGCAGCTTAAAGTCTGGGGGCGAGCAGTACTTC

J: TRBJ1-4
V: TRBV5-1
D: -
size: medium-sized
CDR3: CASSSYLATNEKLFF
DNA: TGCGCCAGCAGCTCATACCTAGCAACTAATGAAAAACTGTTTTTT

J: TRBJ2-7
V: TRBV4-2
D: -
size: many
CDR3: CASSQLRAFDEQYF
DNA: TGTGCCAGCAGCCAGCTCAGGGCTTTCGACGAGCAGTACTTC

J: TRBJ2-1
V: TRBV29-1
D: TRBD2
size: many
CDR3: CSAQGTSGGAISSYNEQFF
DNA: TGCAGCGCCCAGGGGACTAGCGGGGGGGCGATAAGCTCCTACAATGAGCAGTTCTTC

J: TRBJ2-7
V: TRBV28
D: -
size: many
CDR3: CASSLPSNEQYF
DNA: TGTGCCAGCAGTCTCCCCAGCAACGAGCAGTACTTC

J: TRBJ2-3
V: TRBV7-2
D: TRBD1
size: many
CDR3: CASSRDSPTDTQYF
DNA: TGTGCCAGCAGCCGGGACAGTCCCACAGATACGCAGTATTTT

J: TRBJ2-7
V: TRBV27
D: -
size: many
CDR3: CASSLDLGSFTYEQYF
DNA: TGTGCCAGCAGTTTAGATCTGGGAAGCTTTACCTACGAGCAGTACTTC

J: TRBJ1-1
V: TRBV12-3/TRBV12-4
D: -
size: few
CDR3: CASSYQGYGAFF
DNA: TGTGCCAGCAGTTACCAGGGGTATGGAGCTTTCTTT

J: TRBJ1-1
V: TRBV5-1
D: -
size: many
CDR3: CASNKGGGTEAFF
DNA: TGCGCCAGCAATAAAGGGGGAGGAACTGAAGCTTTCTTT

J: TRBJ2-3
V: TRBV18
D: -
size: -
CDR3: CASSPPLRDTQYF
DNA: TGTGCCAGCTCACCACCGCTGAGAGATACGCAGTATTTT

J: TRBJ2-1
V: TRBV5-4
D: -
size: -
CDR3: CASSREYNEQFF
DNA: TGTGCCAGCAGCAGGGAGTACAATGAGCAGTTCTTC

J: TRBJ2-1
V: TRBV20-1
D: TRBD2
size: many
CDR3: CSASGLAGGNEQFF
DNA: TGCAGTGCTAGCGGGCTAGCGGGAGGCAATGAGCAGTTCTTC

J: TRBJ2-3
V: TRBV5-1
D: TRBD2
size: many
CDR3: CASSGGTSRSTDTQYF
DNA: TGCGCCAGCAGCGGAGGGACTAGCCGGAGCACAGATACGCAGTATTTT

J: TRBJ2-7
V: TRBV5-1
D: -
size: many
CDR3: CASSLETGLSYEQYF
DNA: TGCGCCAGCAGCTTGGAGACAGGCCTCTCCTACGAGCAGTACTTC

J: TRBJ1-4
V: TRBV4-3
D: TRBD1
size: -
CDR3: CASSRIGTGGEKLFF
DNA: TGCGCCAGCAGCCGGATCGGGACAGGGGGCGAAAAACTGTTTTTT

J: TRBJ2-3
V: TRBV5-6
D: -
size: many
CDR3: CASSLTLDSNTDTQYF
DNA: TGTGCCAGCAGCTTGACCCTAGACAGCAACACAGATACGCAGTATTTT

J: TRBJ2-1
V: TRBV5-1
D: -
size: many
CDR3: CASSSVMGGEQFF
DNA: TGCGCCAGCAGCAGCGTCATGGGGGGTGAGCAGTTCTTC

J: TRBJ2-4
V: TRBV7-2
D: -
size: many
CDR3: CASSSRGRVIAKNIQYF
DNA: TGTGCCAGCAGCTCGAGGGGGAGGGTTATAGCCAAAAACATTCAGTACTTC

J: TRBJ1-1
V: TRBV12-3/TRBV12-4
D: -
size: many
CDR3: CASSVLGGNTEAFF
DNA: TGTGCCAGCAGCGTCCTCGGGGGGAACACTGAAGCTTTCTTT

J: TRBJ1-6
V: TRBV18
D: TRBD1
size: -
CDR3: CASSKRTGGTPLHF
DNA: TGTGCCAGCTCAAAAAGGACAGGGGGAACACCCCTCCACTTT

J: TRBJ2-3
V: TRBV7-9
D: -
size: many
CDR3: CARLAPTDTQYF
DNA: TGTGCCAGACTAGCCCCCACAGATACGCAGTATTTT

J: TRBJ2-1
V: TRBV19
D: TRBD2
size: many
CDR3: CASSGRSGRNRDNEQFF
DNA: TGTGCCAGTAGTGGAAGAAGCGGGAGAAATCGGGACAATGAGCAGTTCTTC

J: TRBJ2-1
V: TRBV7-2
D: TRBD2
size: many
CDR3: CASSRPGLANNEQFF
DNA: TGTGCCAGCAGCCGACCGGGACTAGCTAACAATGAGCAGTTCTTC

J: TRBJ2-3
V: TRBV9
D: -
size: many
CDR3: CASSVVGQRTDTQYF
DNA: TGTGCCAGCAGCGTAGTTGGACAACGCACAGATACGCAGTATTTT

J: TRBJ2-7
V: TRBV5-1
D: -
size: few
CDR3: CASSKWDGAYEQYF
DNA: TGCGCCAGCAGCAAGTGGGATGGAGCCTACGAGCAGTACTTC

J: TRBJ2-1
V: TRBV28
D: -
size: many
CDR3: CASSFFSSGNNEQFF
DNA: TGTGCCAGCAGTTTTTTTTCCAGCGGAAACAATGAGCAGTTCTTC

J: TRBJ1-5
V: TRBV12-3/TRBV12-4
D: -
size: many
CDR3: CASSGGGTTHQPQHF
DNA: TGTGCCAGCAGTGGGGGGGGGACAACTCATCAGCCCCAGCATTTT

J: TRBJ2-7
V: TRBV12-3/TRBV12-4
D: -
size: many
CDR3: CASSPKGGRNEQYF
DNA: TGTGCCAGCAGTCCTAAGGGGGGAAGGAACGAGCAGTACTTC